Below are 10 T cell receptor beta chains sequenced from a single sample in a study of response to subunit inactivated influenza vaccine. One entry per CDR3 protein results from TCRdb running MiXCR on the RT-PCR reads. The data contain hundreds of thousands of distinct CDR3 sequences, roughly 22% of them singletons. The sample in question was PBMCs from blood, obtained approximately 22 months after vaccination. The receptor set was obtained from a man aged 50-75 years who received an inactivated influenza vaccine.

The rearrangement uses TRBV10-1 and TRBJ2-1, with 9 positions matching TRBD2. CDR3 length: 14 amino acids. J was trimmed by 7 bases and V by 6 bases; bases with no gene match: 7. Germline V gene data show CDR1 as WNHNN and CDR2 as SYGVQD (reference sequence). The CDR3 coding sequence is TGCGCCAGCAGCTCAGCGGGGGGCGGGAATGAGCAGTTCTTC. Translating it yields CASSSAGGGNEQFF.

This clonotype showed up many times. J is TRBJ1-5 and V is TRBV4-3; tentatively, D is TRBD1 (5 bases). V lost 1 base and J 0 bases, leaving 13 bases between the germline ends. From germline, CDR1 is LGHNA and CDR2 YSLEER. The CDR3 covers 17 residues. The CDR3 sequence: CASSQGRAGISNQPQHF. CDR3 nucleotides: TGCGCCAGCAGCCAAGGCAGGGCCGGTATTAGCAATCAGCCCCAGCATTTT.

Only a few counts were recorded for this clonotype. The chain uses TRBV7-9 and TRBJ2-1; D unresolved. This CDR3 has 12 amino acids. Germline CDR1 SEHNR, CDR2 FQNEAQ (reference sequence). The ends were cut back, 1 base at V and 8 bases at J, with 6 bases in the middle. The CDR3 reads CASSLGHDEQFF. Written as DNA, the CDR3 is TGTGCCAGCAGCTTAGGGCACGATGAGCAGTTCTTC.

The chain uses TRBV11-1 and TRBJ1-2; possible D gene TRBD1, 5 bases. V was shortened by 5 bases and J by 2 bases, with 30 bases between the two germline ends. This CDR3 comprises 20 residues. Germline-derived CDR1 and CDR2 are SGHAT and FQDESV (reference sequence). The CDR3: CASSPLTPTDTIIPNYGYTF. DNA for the CDR3: TGTGCCAGCAGCCCCCTGACTCCGACAGACACCATAATTCCCAACTATGGCTACACCTTC.

This clonotype was picked up a small number of times. This chain joins TRBV6-5 and TRBJ2-1; maybe TRBD2 (5 bases). Germline CDR1 is MNHEY and CDR2 is SVGAGI. The CDR3 has 12 residues. V lost 0 bases, J lost 10 bases, and 7 bases lay in between. For the CDR3, the DNA is TGTGCCAGCAGTTACTCCGGGGTGGAGCAGTTCTTC. This encodes CASSYSGVEQFF.

On this clonotype itself: This sequence may be a read error, since a much larger clone differs from it by one base. The rearrangement joins TRBV7-6 to TRBJ2-2; D possibly corresponds to TRBD2 (5 bases). CDR1 is SGHVS and CDR2 is FNYEAQ in the germline V gene. The CDR3 is 16 amino acids. In DNA form, the CDR3 reads TGTGCCGGCAGCCCCGAAGGACGGGGGAACACCGGGGAGCTGTTTTTT. Translating it yields CAGSPEGRGNTGELFF.

The CDR3 reads CSARDLRSGPSSYEQYF. CDR3 nucleotides: TGCAGTGCTAGAGATCTGAGATCTGGTCCTAGCTCCTACGAGCAGTACTTC. V and J are TRBV20-1 and TRBJ2-7; D ambiguous. Germline V gives CDR1 DFQATT, CDR2 SNEGSKA (reference sequence). CDR3 length: 17 amino acids. V gave up 0 bases and J gave up 0 bases, with 18 bases separating them.

The chain combines TRBV5-6 with TRBJ2-1, with D tentatively TRBD1 (6 bases). This CDR3 region has 17 residues. Looked up from germline, CDR1 is SGHDT and CDR2 is YYEEEE. V gave up 2 bases and J gave up 1 base, with 16 bases separating them. Here the CDR3 reads CASSLYSGTPSYNEQFF. CDR3 bases: TGTGCCAGCAGCTTATATTCGGGGACACCTTCCTACAATGAGCAGTTCTTC.

This chain links TRBV29-1 with TRBJ2-5; D is perhaps TRBD1 (5 bases). The CDR3 contains 19 residues. Trimming shortened V by 0 bases and J by 5 bases, and 28 bases separated the two germline ends. Germline CDR1 reads SQVTM; CDR2 reads ANQGSEA. CDR3 sequence: CSVEDPIRPGTGARETQYF. For the CDR3, the DNA is TGCAGCGTTGAAGATCCCATCCGACCCGGCACAGGCGCGAGGGAGACCCAGTACTTC.

This clonotype was detected ten times or more. The chain joins TRBV7-2 to TRBJ1-5; 7 bases match TRBD1. V shed 6 bases and J 1 base; nucleotides not matched to a gene: 3. The CDR3 is 14 amino acids. Germline V CDR1 and CDR2: SGHTA, FQGNSA. CDR3 amino acids: CASSLQGSNQPQHF. The CDR3 nucleotides are TGTGCCAGCAGTTTACAGGGGAGCAATCAGCCCCAGCATTTT.